The 20 T cell receptor beta chains presented below share a single source sample, sequenced in a study of radiation and T cells in renal cell carcinoma. Produced via immunoSEQ multiplex PCR; TCRdb's table is partial and in-frame only. The sample includes 70,000 or so clones, roughly 82% seen only once; the top ten take under 6.5%. Time point meaning: blood 2 weeks post-SBRT. Treatment of the sample: 15 Gy SBRT to primary tumor, nephrectomy 4 weeks later. Source: blood, taken from a patient whose treatment included radiotherapy and nephrectomy. These receptors were taken from a man between 60 and 70 years old with renal cell carcinoma.

This clone was counted a single time. It differs at one base from a far larger clone, so likely a read error. The chain employs TRBV27 and TRBJ2-7, with TRBD2 matching 7 bases. The CDR3 has 14 residues. The V gene's germline CDR1 is MNHEY and CDR2 SMNVEV (reference sequence). This CDR3 reads CASGLKGGSYERYF. CDR3 coding DNA: TGTGCCAGCGGATTAAAGGGCGGGAGTTACGAGCGGTACTTC.

The chain carries TRBV5-1 and TRBJ2-1, with 13 positions matching TRBD2. Germline V lookup: CDR1 SGHRS, CDR2 YFSETQ. V trimming: 7 bases; J trimming: 4 bases; junction bases outside the gene matches: 5. The CDR3 covers 15 residues. DNA of the CDR3: TGCGCCAGCCTCGGGACTAGCGGGAAATACAATGAGCAGTTCTTC. As protein: CASLGTSGKYNEQFF.

The V and J genes are TRBV11-1 and TRBJ2-5; D is possibly TRBD2 (6 bases). The CDR3 runs 16 residues. Trimming stripped 0 bases from V and 5 bases from J, with 16 bases between. Germline loops: CDR1 SGHAT, CDR2 FQDESV (reference sequence). CDR3: CASSLALTSIGETQYF. CDR3 coding DNA: TGTGCCAGCAGCTTAGCGCTTACTAGCATTGGGGAGACCCAGTACTTC.

V and J are TRBV9 and TRBJ1-2, with D possibly matching TRBD1 (6 bases). This CDR3 region has 18 residues. Germline V lookup: CDR1 SGDLS, CDR2 YYNGEE. Between the trimmed V and J ends, which lost 0 bases and 1 base, there was a span of 19 bases. The CDR3 bases are TGTGCCAGCAGCGTAGAAGAGGATTACAGGGTTCTTAACTATGGCTACACCTTC. Protein product: CASSVEEDYRVLNYGYTF. Looking up the rest from reference TRBV9 and TRBJ1-2 gives the full variable domain: DSGVTQTPKHLITATGQRVTLRCSPRSGDLSVYWYQQSLDQGLQFLIQYYNGEERAKGNILERFSAQQFPDLHSELNLSSLELGDSALYFCASSVEEDYRVLNYGYTFGSGTRLTVV.

The J gene is TRBJ2-5, the V gene TRBV9; TRBD2 matches at 8 bases. V dropped 3 bases and J dropped 5; count of bases not matched to a gene: 6. Looked up from germline, CDR1 is SGDLS and CDR2 is YYNGEE. CDR3 length: 14 residues. CDR3 nucleotides: TGTGCCAGCAGCGAGGGCGGGAGGTTGGAGACCCAGTACTTC. Its protein product is CASSEGGRLETQYF.

This rearrangement joins TRBV27 to TRBJ2-5; 8 nucleotides match TRBD1. Germline-derived CDR1 and CDR2 are MNHEY and SMNVEV (reference sequence). This CDR3 is 13 amino acids long. J gave up 5 bases and V 5 bases, and 4 bases lay outside the gene matches. The CDR3 loop reads CASSIRQGETQYF. CDR3 DNA sequence: TGTGCCAGCAGTATTCGACAGGGGGAGACCCAGTACTTC.

The chain recombines TRBV28 with TRBJ2-3; D might be TRBD2 (5 bases). Germline CDR1 reads MDHEN; CDR2 reads SYDVKM. The length of the CDR3 is 17 residues. The ends were cut back, 5 bases at V and 3 bases at J, with 21 bases in the middle. CDR3 nucleotides: TGTGCCAGCAGTACTACTAACCGGGAACGGGGTACAGATACGCAGTATTTT. Translated: CASSTTNRERGTDTQYF.

The V gene is TRBV6-1, the J gene TRBJ2-7; D perhaps matches TRBD1 (6 bases). Germline CDR1 and CDR2: MNHNS and SASEGT. Trimming removed 3 bases from V and 7 bases from J, with 13 bases in between. The CDR3 covers 13 residues. CDR3: CASSELGAREQYF. As DNA, the CDR3 is TGTGCCAGCAGTGAGTTGGGGGCTCGGGAGCAGTACTTC.

This chain uses TRBV10-1 with TRBJ2-3; 12 nucleotides match TRBD1. With 6 bases clipped from V and 6 bases from J, the junction kept 7 bases outside the gene matches. Germline CDR1 WNHNN, CDR2 SYGVQD (reference sequence). There are 15 residues in the CDR3. CDR3 coding DNA: TGCGCCAGCAGAGCCGGGACAGGGGGCGCGGATACGCAGTATTTT. Protein: CASRAGTGGADTQYF.

The V gene is TRBV28, the J gene TRBJ2-7, with a tentative D call TRBD1 (6 bases). Trimming stripped 7 bases from V and 3 bases from J, with 19 bases between. The CDR3 loop spans 15 amino acids. Germline loops: CDR1 MDHEN, CDR2 SYDVKM. CDR3 in DNA: TGTGCCAGCACCCCTCTCAGAGCAGGGGTCTACGAGCAGTACTTC. Amino acids: CASTPLRAGVYEQYF.

The J gene is TRBJ2-1, the V gene TRBV30; D is ambiguous. Germline-derived CDR1 and CDR2 are GTSNPN and SVGIG (reference sequence). V lost 4 bases, J lost 0 bases, and 10 bases lay in between. The CDR3 is 14 residues long. CDR3 amino acids: CAWKADLSYNEQFF. The CDR3 DNA reads as TGTGCCTGGAAGGCGGACCTCTCCTACAATGAGCAGTTCTTC.

This chain uses TRBV5-6 with TRBJ1-3; D call uncertain. The germline gives CDR1 SGHDT, CDR2 YYEEEE. V lost 2 bases to trimming and J lost 1 base, with 13 bases between them. The CDR3 has 16 residues. CDR3 protein: CASSFSFGVSGNTIYF. The CDR3, as DNA: TGTGCCAGCAGCTTTTCGTTTGGGGTATCTGGAAACACCATATATTTT.

The gene calls are TRBV6-1 and TRBJ1-2, with D perhaps matching TRBD1 (5 bases). Trimming removed 7 bases from V and 1 base from J, with 13 bases in between. The CDR3 is made up of 14 amino acids. Germline loops: CDR1 MNHNS, CDR2 SASEGT. The CDR3 DNA reads TGTGCCAGCACCCCGACAGAACTTAACTATGGCTACACCTTC. Protein product: CASTPTELNYGYTF.

This chain joins TRBV7-7 and TRBJ2-2; D not resolved. The CDR3 is 14 residues long. Trimming shortened V by 5 bases and J by 8 bases, and 15 bases separated the two germline ends. Germline assignment: CDR1 SSHAT and CDR2 FNYEAQ (reference sequence). Written as DNA, the CDR3 is TGTGCCAGCAGCCCCAGGACCTCGGCAGGGGAGCTGTTTTTT. Translating it yields CASSPRTSAGELFF.

This clone has a handful of counts. The chain carries TRBV27 and TRBJ1-1; D gene uncertain. With 9 bases removed from V and 3 bases from J, the gap between germline ends came to 14 bases. CDR1 and CDR2 from the germline V gene are MNHEY and SMNVEV (reference sequence). This CDR3 is 13 amino acids long. The CDR3 coding sequence is TGTGCCAGTCGCCAGAGCAGCCACACTGAAGCTTTCTTT. Translated, it gives CASRQSSHTEAFF.

This clone was found once. The chain combines TRBV11-2 with TRBJ1-1, with D possibly TRBD1 on 5 matching bases. Per germline, CDR1 SGHAT and CDR2 FQNNGV. The CDR3 runs 12 residues. Trimming removed 3 bases from V and 3 bases from J, with 5 bases in between. This CDR3 is CASSFRDTEAFF. The DNA of the CDR3 is TGTGCCAGCAGCTTCAGGGACACTGAAGCTTTCTTT.

The chain has TRBV7-9 and TRBJ2-3; 7 nucleotides agree with TRBD2. Germline values: CDR1 SEHNR, CDR2 FQNEAQ (reference sequence). J lost 3 bases, V lost 1 base, and 13 bases had no gene match. This CDR3 is 18 amino acids long. The CDR3 spells CASSLGWLASGITDTQYF. The CDR3 DNA reads TGTGCCAGCAGCTTAGGGTGGCTGGCTAGCGGAATAACAGATACGCAGTATTTT. Using reference TRBV7-9 and TRBJ2-3 for the parts outside the CDR3, the full variable domain is DTGVSQNPRHKITKRGQNVTFRCDPISEHNRLYWYRQTLGQGPEFLTYFQNEAQLEKSRLLSDRFSAERPKGSFSTLEIQRTEQGDSAMYLCASSLGWLASGITDTQYFGPGTRLTVL.

The chain joins TRBV5-1 to TRBJ2-6; D perhaps matches TRBD1 (6 bases). The CDR3 loop spans 16 amino acids. Trimming stripped 5 bases from V and 1 base from J, with 13 bases between. The germline V gene encodes CDR1 SGHRS and CDR2 YFSETQ. For the CDR3, the DNA is TGCGCCAGCAGTTCCACTACAGGGTCTGGGGCCAACGTCCTGACTTTC. It codes for CASSSTTGSGANVLTF.

The chain links TRBV5-1 to TRBJ2-1; D is perhaps TRBD1 (6 bases). Per the germline V gene, CDR1 is SGHRS and CDR2 is YFSETQ. This CDR3 has 13 residues. V lost 0 bases, J lost 10 bases, and 11 bases lay in between. The CDR3, as DNA: TGCGCCAGCAGCTTGGAAGAGGGGACAGAGCAGTTCTTC. It translates to CASSLEEGTEQFF.

The chain recombines TRBV18 with TRBJ2-2; TRBD2 is a possible D gene (7 bases). Looked up from germline, CDR1 is KGHSH and CDR2 is LQKENI. The V gene lost 1 base and the J gene lost 3 bases, with 15 bases spanning the gap. The CDR3 is made up of 17 amino acids. CDR3: CASSPRGGRTYTGELFF. The CDR3 DNA sequence: TGTGCCAGCTCACCACGGGGGGGCCGGACTTACACCGGGGAGCTGTTTTTT.